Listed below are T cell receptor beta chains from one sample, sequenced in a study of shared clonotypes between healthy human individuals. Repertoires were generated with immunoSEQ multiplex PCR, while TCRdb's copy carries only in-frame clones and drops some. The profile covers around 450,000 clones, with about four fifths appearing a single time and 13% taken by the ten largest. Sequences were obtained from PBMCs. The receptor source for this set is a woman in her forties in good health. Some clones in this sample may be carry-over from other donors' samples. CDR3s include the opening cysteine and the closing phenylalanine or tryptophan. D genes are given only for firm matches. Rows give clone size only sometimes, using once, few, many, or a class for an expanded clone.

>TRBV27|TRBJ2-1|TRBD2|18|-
CASSTTRLAGGSKNEQFF
TGTGCCAGCAGTACCACCCGACTAGCGGGAGGGTCGAAGAATGAGCAGTTCTTC
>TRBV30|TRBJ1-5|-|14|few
CAWSEGSLNQPQHF
TGTGCCTGGAGTGAAGGGAGTCTCAATCAGCCCCAGCATTTT
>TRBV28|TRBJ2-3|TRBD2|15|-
CASRDSGTPTDTQYF
TGTGCCAGCAGAGATAGCGGGACACCCACAGATACGCAGTATTTT
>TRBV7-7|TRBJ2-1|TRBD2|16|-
CASSRLAGGSVNEQFF
TGTGCTAGCAGCCGACTAGCGGGAGGGTCTGTCAATGAGCAGTTCTTC
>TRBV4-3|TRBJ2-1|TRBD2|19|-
CASSQSVSGLAGVKNEQFF
TGCGCCAGCAGCCAAAGCGTATCCGGACTAGCGGGAGTTAAGAATGAGCAGTTCTTC
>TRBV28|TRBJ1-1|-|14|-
CASTAAGVNTEAFF
TGTGCCAGCACCGCGGCCGGGGTGAACACTGAAGCTTTCTTT
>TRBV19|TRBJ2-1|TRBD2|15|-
CASSKLGLAVNEQFF
TGTGCCAGTAGTAAACTAGGACTAGCGGTTAATGAGCAGTTCTTC
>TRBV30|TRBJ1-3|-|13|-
CAWSVVNGNTIYF
TGTGCCTGGAGTGTGGTTAATGGAAACACCATATATTTT
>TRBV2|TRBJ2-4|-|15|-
CASSEARAGGNIQYF
TGTGCCAGCAGTGAGGCCCGGGCAGGCGGAAACATTCAGTACTTC
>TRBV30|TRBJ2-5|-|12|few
CAWRFPEETQYF
TGTGCCTGGAGGTTTCCAGAAGAGACCCAGTACTTC
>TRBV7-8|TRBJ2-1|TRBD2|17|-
CASSSRLAGDNYNEQFF
TGTGCCAGCAGCTCCAGACTAGCGGGGGATAACTACAATGAGCAGTTCTTC
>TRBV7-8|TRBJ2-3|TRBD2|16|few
CASSLWGRTSSDTQYF
TGTGCCAGCAGCTTATGGGGGCGGACTAGCTCGGATACGCAGTATTTT
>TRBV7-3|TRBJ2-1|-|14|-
CASSLSGGNNEQFF
TGTGCCAGCAGCTTAAGCGGAGGGAACAATGAGCAGTTCTTC
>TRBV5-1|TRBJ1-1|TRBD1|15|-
CASSRGQGLGTEAFF
TGCGCCAGCAGCCGGGGACAGGGGTTGGGCACTGAAGCTTTCTTT
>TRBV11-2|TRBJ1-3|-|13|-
CASSPGFSATIYF
TGTGCCAGCAGCCCAGGGTTTTCAGCCACCATATATTTT
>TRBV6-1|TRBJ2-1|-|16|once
CASSELSSGSFNEQFF
TGTGCCAGCAGTGAACTCAGCTCAGGGTCGTTCAATGAGCAGTTCTTC
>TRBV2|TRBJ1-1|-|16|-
CASSEGNPRGVSEAFF
TGTGCCAGCAGTGAGGGAAACCCGCGAGGGGTTTCGGAAGCTTTCTTT
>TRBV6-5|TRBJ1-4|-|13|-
CASSYSRTGWLFF
TGTGCCAGCAGTTACTCCCGGACGGGCTGGCTGTTTTTT
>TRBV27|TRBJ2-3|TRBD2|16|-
CASSPSGRWGTDTQYF
TGTGCCAGCAGTCCTAGCGGGAGATGGGGCACAGATACGCAGTATTTT
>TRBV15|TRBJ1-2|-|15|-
CATSRDLGIFYGYTF
TGTGCCACCAGCAGAGATCTCGGGATCTTCTATGGCTACACCTTC
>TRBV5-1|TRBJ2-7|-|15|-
CASSLVSGVGYEQYF
TGCGCCAGCAGCTTGGTTTCGGGAGTGGGGTACGAGCAGTACTTC
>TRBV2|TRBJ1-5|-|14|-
CASSELGYNQPQHF
TGTGCCAGCAGTGAACTTGGTTACAATCAGCCCCAGCATTTT
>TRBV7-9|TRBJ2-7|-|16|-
CASSLVGDTRSYEQYF
TGTGCCAGCAGCTTGGTGGGGGACACTCGAAGCTACGAGCAGTACTTC
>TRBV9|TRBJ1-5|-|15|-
CASSVEPYSNQPQHF
TGTGCCAGCAGCGTAGAACCCTATAGCAATCAGCCCCAGCATTTT
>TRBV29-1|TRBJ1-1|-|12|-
CSVGRGDTEAFF
TGCAGCGTTGGAAGGGGTGACACTGAAGCTTTCTTT
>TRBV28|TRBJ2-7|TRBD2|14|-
CASSPSSGGRQRYF
TGTGCCAGCAGTCCGTCCTCGGGGGGTAGACAGCGGTACTTC
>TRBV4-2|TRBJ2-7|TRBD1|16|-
CASSRVDGQGEDEQYF
TGTGCCAGCAGCCGGGTGGATGGACAGGGGGAGGACGAGCAGTACTTC
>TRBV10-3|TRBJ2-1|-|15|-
CAISESGGRYNEQFF
TGTGCCATCAGTGAGTCGGGGGGACGGTACAATGAGCAGTTCTTC
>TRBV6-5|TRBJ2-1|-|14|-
CASSYVRVENEQFF
TGTGCCAGCAGTTACGTCAGGGTGGAGAATGAGCAGTTCTTC
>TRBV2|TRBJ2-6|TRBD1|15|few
CATWTGRSGANVLTF
TGTGCCACCTGGACAGGGCGTTCTGGGGCCAACGTCCTGACTTTC
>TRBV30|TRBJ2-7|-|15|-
CAWKDRDGNSYEQYF
TGTGCCTGGAAGGACCGGGACGGAAACTCCTACGAGCAGTACTTC
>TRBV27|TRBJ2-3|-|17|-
CASSFGVGGALTDTQYF
TGTGCCAGCAGTTTCGGGGTTGGGGGTGCGTTAACAGATACGCAGTATTTT
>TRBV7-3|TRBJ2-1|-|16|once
CASSFGLPSSYNEQFF
TGTGCCAGCAGCTTCGGACTTCCTAGCTCCTACAATGAGCAGTTCTTC
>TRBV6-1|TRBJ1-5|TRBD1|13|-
CASSPRGAQPQHF
TGTGCCAGCAGTCCCAGGGGGGCTCAGCCCCAGCATTTT
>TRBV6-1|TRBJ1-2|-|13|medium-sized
CAIEGGGNYGYTF
TGTGCCATCGAGGGAGGGGGGAATTATGGCTACACCTTC
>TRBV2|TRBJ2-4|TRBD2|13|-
CASSGRGLNIQYF
TGTGCCAGCAGCGGGAGGGGATTAAACATTCAGTACTTC
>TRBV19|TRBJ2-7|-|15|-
CASSPTRQEMGEQYF
TGTGCCAGTAGTCCGACTCGACAGGAGATGGGGGAGCAGTACTTC
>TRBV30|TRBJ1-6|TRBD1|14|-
CAWSVGQGNSPLHF
TGTGCCTGGAGTGTAGGACAGGGAAATTCACCCCTCCACTTT
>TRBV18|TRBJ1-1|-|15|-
CASSTEGVGNTEAFF
TGTGCCAGCTCAACAGAGGGGGTGGGGAACACTGAAGCTTTCTTT
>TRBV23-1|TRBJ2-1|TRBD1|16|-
CASSLRDRGRDNEQFF
TGCGCCAGCAGTCTTCGAGACAGGGGGAGGGACAATGAGCAGTTCTTC
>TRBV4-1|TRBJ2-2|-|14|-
CASSEETGTGELFF
TGCGCCAGCAGCGAGGAGACAGGCACCGGGGAGCTGTTTTTT
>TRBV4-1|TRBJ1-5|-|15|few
CASSQDEWGNQPQHF
TGCGCCAGCAGCCAAGATGAATGGGGCAATCAGCCCCAGCATTTT
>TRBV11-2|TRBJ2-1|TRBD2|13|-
CASSPGTSGAQFF
TGTGCCAGCAGCCCCGGGACTAGCGGGGCGCAGTTCTTC
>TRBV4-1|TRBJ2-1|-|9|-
CASTPEQFF
TGCGCCAGCACTCCTGAGCAGTTCTTC
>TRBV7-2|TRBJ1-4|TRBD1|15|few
CASSPQTGEGEKLFF
TGTGCCAGCAGCCCCCAGACAGGGGAGGGTGAAAAACTGTTTTTT
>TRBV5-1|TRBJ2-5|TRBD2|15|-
CASSLAGTSQETQYF
TGCGCCAGCAGCTTGGCCGGGACTAGTCAAGAGACCCAGTACTTC
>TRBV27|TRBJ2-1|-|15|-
CASSFEFPGNNEQFF
TGTGCCAGCAGTTTTGAGTTTCCGGGTAACAATGAGCAGTTCTTC
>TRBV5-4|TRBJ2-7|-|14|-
CASSLWGLHYEQYF
TGTGCCAGCAGCTTATGGGGGCTTCACTACGAGCAGTACTTC
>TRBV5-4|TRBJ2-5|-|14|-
CASSLEAVQETQYF
TGTGCCAGCAGCTTGGAGGCAGTACAAGAGACCCAGTACTTC
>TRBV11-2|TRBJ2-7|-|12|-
CASSQLGYEQYF
TGTGCCAGTAGCCAACTCGGGTACGAGCAGTACTTC
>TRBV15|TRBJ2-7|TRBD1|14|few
CATSREGTAYEQYF
TGTGCCACCAGCAGAGAAGGGACAGCATACGAGCAGTACTTC
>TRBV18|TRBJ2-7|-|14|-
CASSPERVTYEQYF
TGTGCCAGCTCCCCGGAGCGTGTAACCTACGAGCAGTACTTC
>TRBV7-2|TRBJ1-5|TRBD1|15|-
CASSNRGTVSQPQHF
TGTGCCAGCAGCAACCGTGGGACAGTCTCTCAGCCCCAGCATTTT